This TCR beta chain is drawn from a study of CD8+CD57+ T cells in acquired aplastic anemia. Whole-study context: Each DNA sample taken from sorted CD4+ and CD8+ cells came to about 3 ug on average. CD4+ cell libraries from healthy donors averaged approximately 9.9 million reads.

V lost 5 bases, J lost 4 bases, and 13 bases lay in between. The CDR3 runs 14 residues. The germline V gene encodes CDR1 SGHTA and CDR2 FQGTGA. A note on this clonotype: Its antigen is not known.

CDR3 and TCR beta VDJ profiling relied on genomic DNA as the template. Via MiXCR, TCRdb re-called the reads, giving one row per CDR3 protein. The sample contains about 190,000 distinct CDR3 sequences, approximately 50% of which appear only once. Study-wide results and caveats: A set of twenty-nine CD8+ CDR3 sequences was shared between patients and controls, and these sequences appeared highly expressed in patients. Patients and healthy controls showed no significant CD8+ Simpson's diversity difference.

This receptor was identified in a human donor in good health, serving as a control. The sequenced sample consisted of sorted CD4+, CD8+, or CD8+CD57+ T cells (not recorded which) from PBMCs. The V call is TRBV7-3, the J call TRBJ2-3; D remains ambiguous. The CDR3 coding sequence is TGTGCCAGCAGCCAAGTTGGGAACGCAGATACGCAGTATTTT. This sequence encodes CASSQVGNADTQYF.